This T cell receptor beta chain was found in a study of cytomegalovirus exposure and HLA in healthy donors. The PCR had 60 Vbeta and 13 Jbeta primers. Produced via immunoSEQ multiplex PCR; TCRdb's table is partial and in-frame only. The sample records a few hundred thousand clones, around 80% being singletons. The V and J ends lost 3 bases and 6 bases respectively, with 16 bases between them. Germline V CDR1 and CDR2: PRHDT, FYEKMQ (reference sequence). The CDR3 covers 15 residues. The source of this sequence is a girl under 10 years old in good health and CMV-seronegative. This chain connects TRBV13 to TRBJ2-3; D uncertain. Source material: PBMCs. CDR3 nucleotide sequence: TGTGCCAGCAGCTTGGCGGAGCGAACCCGGGATACGCAGTATTTT. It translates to CASSLAERTRDTQYF.